This T cell receptor beta chain originates from a study of blood T cell repertoires in COVID-19. Profiled with immunoSEQ multiplex PCR; TCRdb holds only in-frame clones, not every one. This table holds over 200,000 clones, 83% found once. V trimming: 6 bases; J trimming: 1 base; junction bases outside the gene matches: 5. CDR1 and CDR2 from the germline V gene are SQVTM and ANQGSEA. The CDR3 contains 14 residues. The rearrangement uses TRBV29-1 and TRBJ2-7, with 11 nucleotides matching TRBD1. What was sequenced was peripheral blood. This TCR came from a woman in her 50s with acute or convalescent COVID-19. CDR3 nucleotides: TGCAGCGTGTCCGGGACAGGGGGATCCTACGAGCAGTACTTC. Its protein is CSVSGTGGSYEQYF.